The rows below give T cell receptor beta chains drawn from one sample of a study of cytomegalovirus exposure and HLA in healthy donors. Here immunoSEQ multiplex PCR was the method, and the copy in TCRdb shows in-frame clones only, minus some. The sample has about 160,000 clones; over 60% are singletons. The sequenced sample consisted of PBMCs. These receptors originate from a young woman in good health and CMV-seronegative. Both conserved end residues are part of each CDR3. The D gene is left open where the match is weak. A row's size may be missing; if present it is once, few, many or a size class.

abundance	j_gene	d_gene	v_gene	CDR3aa	CDR3nt
NA	TRBJ2-2	TRBD2	TRBV7-3	CASSLIASGRHGELFF	TGTGCCAGCAGCTTAATAGCTAGCGGGAGACACGGGGAGCTGTTTTTT
NA	TRBJ1-2	NA	TRBV6-6	CASTPPTGITNYGYTF	TGTGCCAGCACCCCTCCGACAGGAATTACTAACTATGGCTACACCTTC
NA	TRBJ1-3	NA	TRBV4-2	CASSQPTGVSGNTIYF	TGTGCCAGCAGCCAACCCACGGGGGTCTCTGGAAACACCATATATTTT
NA	TRBJ1-5	NA	TRBV19	CASSDSLDQPQHF	TGTGCCAGTAGCGACAGCTTGGATCAGCCCCAGCATTTT
once	TRBJ1-1	NA	TRBV7-9	CASSAVRNTEAFF	TGTGCCAGCAGCGCAGTAAGGAACACTGAAGCTTTCTTT
NA	TRBJ1-4	NA	TRBV11-2	CASSSPVTPGFNEKLFF	TGTGCCAGCAGCTCACCAGTCACACCGGGGTTTAATGAAAAACTGTTTTTT
NA	TRBJ1-1	NA	TRBV30	CAWSGGGLGEAFF	TGTGCCTGGAGTGGGGGGGGCCTGGGCGAAGCTTTCTTT
NA	TRBJ1-1	TRBD1	TRBV2	CASRTGEAFF	TGTGCCAGCAGGACAGGGGAAGCTTTCTTT
once	TRBJ2-5	TRBD2	TRBV7-9	CASSLEGGTSETQYF	TGTGCCAGCAGCTTGGAAGGGGGGACTAGCGAGACCCAGTACTTC
NA	TRBJ2-1	NA	TRBV7-2	CASSFYNYNEQFF	TGTGCCAGCAGCTTTTACAACTACAATGAGCAGTTCTTC
NA	TRBJ1-2	NA	TRBV19	CASSSRVGVYGYTF	TGTGCCAGTAGTAGTCGGGTAGGAGTCTATGGCTACACCTTC
NA	TRBJ2-7	NA	TRBV2	CASKREASYEQYF	TGTGCCAGCAAAAGGGAGGCCTCCTACGAGCAGTACTTC
NA	TRBJ2-7	TRBD2	TRBV6-5	CASSAGTSGYEQYF	TGTGCCAGCAGTGCCGGGACTAGCGGCTACGAGCAGTACTTC
NA	TRBJ1-5	NA	TRBV5-6	CASSFGGYSNQPQHF	TGTGCCAGCAGCTTTGGAGGTTATAGCAATCAGCCCCAGCATTTT
many	TRBJ1-3	NA	TRBV5-5	CASSLLLVTGNTIYF	TGTGCCAGCAGCTTGCTTCTCGTAACTGGAAACACCATATATTTT
NA	TRBJ1-5	NA	TRBV6-1	CASSERRDQPQHF	TGTGCCAGCAGTGAAAGGCGGGATCAGCCCCAGCATTTT